The 7 T cell receptor beta chains in this list originate from one sample, sequenced in a study of cytomegalovirus exposure and HLA in healthy donors. Vbeta (60) and Jbeta (13) primers were used in the PCR. Only in-frame clones appear in the TCRdb table, and some are missing; sequencing was by immunoSEQ multiplex PCR. The sample shows approximately 110,000 clones, 80% to 90% of them seen only once. The sequenced sample consisted of PBMCs. These receptors all come from a woman aged 25 to 39 in good health and CMV-seronegative.

The chain uses TRBV15 and TRBJ2-5, with TRBD2 matching over 8 bases. V lost 8 bases to trimming and J lost 2 bases; unmatched junction nucleotides: 4. CDR1 is LNHNV and CDR2 is YYDKDF in the germline V gene (reference sequence). CDR3 length: 13 amino acids. The CDR3, as DNA: TGTGCCACCGCGGGGGGCCCACAAGAGACCCAGTACTTC. This encodes CATAGGPQETQYF.

This chain links TRBV2 with TRBJ2-3; the D gene is possibly TRBD2 (6 bases). CDR3 length: 12 amino acids. Trimming took 8 bases from V and 2 from J, leaving 8 bases between them. CDR1 and CDR2 (germline): SNHLY, FYNNEI. The CDR3 nucleotides read TGTGCCAGCCGCGGGGTCACAGATACGCAGTATTTT. Translated: CASRGVTDTQYF.

The chain links TRBV7-8 to TRBJ2-5; 7 nucleotides line up with TRBD2. J lost 1 base, V lost 5 bases, and 7 bases had no gene match. Germline CDR1 is SGHVS and CDR2 is FQNEAQ. The CDR3 spans 15 residues. CDR3: CASSPRSSGQETQYF. The CDR3 coding sequence is TGTGCCAGCAGCCCAAGATCTAGCGGCCAAGAGACCCAGTACTTC.

The chain has TRBV12-5 and TRBJ2-6; D is ambiguous. CDR1 is LGHNT, CDR2 FRNRAP, per germline. V was trimmed by 3 bases and J by 0 bases, leaving 9 bases between them. The length of the CDR3 is 16 residues. The CDR3 DNA sequence: TGTGCTAGTGGTTTTAATCCCAGCTCTGGGGCCAACGTCCTGACTTTC. Translation gives CASGFNPSSGANVLTF.

V and J are TRBV13 and TRBJ2-7, with 7 bases matching TRBD1. The CDR3 totals 14 residues. The V gene end was trimmed by 5 bases and the J gene end by 2 bases; junction bases not matched to a gene: 6. Per the germline V gene, CDR1 is PRHDT and CDR2 is FYEKMQ (reference sequence). CDR3 in amino acids: CASSTGTETYEQYF. DNA for the CDR3: TGTGCCAGCAGCACCGGGACAGAGACCTACGAGCAGTACTTC.

Here the CDR3 DNA reads TGCAGCGTTGAAGCGGTACAGGGAGAGAAGGGCAATCAGCCCCAGCATTTT. Translated, it gives CSVEAVQGEKGNQPQHF. V is TRBV29-1 and J is TRBJ1-5, with D perhaps TRBD1 (6 bases). This CDR3 has 17 amino acids. The V gene's germline CDR1 is SQVTM and CDR2 ANQGSEA. V lost 1 base to trimming and J lost 2 bases, with 18 bases between them.

J is TRBJ2-1 and V is TRBV5-1, with 9 bases identical to TRBD1. V gave up 1 base and J gave up 0 bases; unmatched junction bases: 2. CDR3 length: 16 amino acids. CDR1 SGHRS and CDR2 YFSETQ come from the germline V gene. The CDR3 here is CASSLTTGGSYNEQFF. Here the CDR3 DNA reads TGCGCCAGCAGCTTGACGACAGGGGGCTCCTACAATGAGCAGTTCTTC.